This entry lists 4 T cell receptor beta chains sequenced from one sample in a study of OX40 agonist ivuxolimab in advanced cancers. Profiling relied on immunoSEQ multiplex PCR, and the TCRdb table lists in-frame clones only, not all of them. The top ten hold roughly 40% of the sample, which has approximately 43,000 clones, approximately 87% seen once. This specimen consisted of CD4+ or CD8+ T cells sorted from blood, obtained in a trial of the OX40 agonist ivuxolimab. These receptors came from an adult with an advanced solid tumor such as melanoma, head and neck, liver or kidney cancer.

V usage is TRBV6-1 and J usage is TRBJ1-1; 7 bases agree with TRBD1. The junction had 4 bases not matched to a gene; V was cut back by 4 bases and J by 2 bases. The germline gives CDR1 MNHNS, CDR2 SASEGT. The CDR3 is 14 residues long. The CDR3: CASSGTGSNTEAFF. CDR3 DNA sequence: TGTGCCAGCAGTGGGACAGGATCAAACACTGAAGCTTTCTTT.

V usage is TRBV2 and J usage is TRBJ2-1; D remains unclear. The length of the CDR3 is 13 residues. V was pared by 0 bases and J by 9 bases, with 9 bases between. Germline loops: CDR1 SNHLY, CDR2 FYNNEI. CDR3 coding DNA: TGTGCCAGCAGTGAAGCGTCTGGAAGTGAGCAGTTCTTC. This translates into CASSEASGSEQFF.

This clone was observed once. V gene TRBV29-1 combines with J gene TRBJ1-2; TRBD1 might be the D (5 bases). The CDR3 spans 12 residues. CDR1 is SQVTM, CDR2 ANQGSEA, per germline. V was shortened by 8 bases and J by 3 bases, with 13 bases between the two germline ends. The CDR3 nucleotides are TGCAGCCCCACTCAAGGGGACTATGGCTACACCTTC. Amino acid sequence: CSPTQGDYGYTF. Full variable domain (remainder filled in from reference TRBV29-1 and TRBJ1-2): SAVISQKPSRDICQRGTSLTIQCQVDSQVTMMFWYRQQPGQSLTLIATANQGSEATYESGFVIDKFPISRPNLTFSTLTVSNMSPEDSSIYLCSPTQGDYGYTFGSGTRLTVV.

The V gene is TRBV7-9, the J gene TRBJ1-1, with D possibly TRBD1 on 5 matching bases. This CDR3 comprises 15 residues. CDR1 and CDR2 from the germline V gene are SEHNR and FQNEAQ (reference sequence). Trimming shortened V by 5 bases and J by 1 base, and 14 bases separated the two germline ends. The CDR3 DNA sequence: TGTGCCAGCAGCCCCCTCGGGGCCTGGAACACTGAAGCTTTCTTT. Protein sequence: CASSPLGAWNTEAFF.